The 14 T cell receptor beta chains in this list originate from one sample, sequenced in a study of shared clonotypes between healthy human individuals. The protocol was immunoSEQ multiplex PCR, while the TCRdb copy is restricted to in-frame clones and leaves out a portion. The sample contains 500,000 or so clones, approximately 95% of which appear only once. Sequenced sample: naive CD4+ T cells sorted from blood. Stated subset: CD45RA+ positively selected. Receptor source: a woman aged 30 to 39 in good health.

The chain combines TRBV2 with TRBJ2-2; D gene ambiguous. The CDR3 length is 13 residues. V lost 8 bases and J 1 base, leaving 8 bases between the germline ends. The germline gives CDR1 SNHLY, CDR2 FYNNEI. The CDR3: CASVRQNTGELFF. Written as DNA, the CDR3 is TGTGCCAGCGTTAGACAGAACACCGGGGAGCTGTTTTTT.

The CDR3 protein is CASSDLSGLRYEQYF. The CDR3 nucleotides read TGTGCCAGCAGTGATCTATCGGGGCTGCGGTACGAGCAGTACTTC. J is TRBJ2-7 and V is TRBV6-1; D may match TRBD1 or TRBD2 (5 bases each). This CDR3 contains 15 residues. The V end lost 3 bases, the J end lost 4 bases, and 16 bases lay between the germline ends. Germline CDR1 reads MNHNS; CDR2 reads SASEGT.

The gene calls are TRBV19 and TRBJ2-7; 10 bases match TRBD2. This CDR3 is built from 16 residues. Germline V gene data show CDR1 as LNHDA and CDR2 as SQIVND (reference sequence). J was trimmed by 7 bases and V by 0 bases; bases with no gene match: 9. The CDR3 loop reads CASSIDTGTSDGEQYF. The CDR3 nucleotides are TGTGCCAGTAGTATAGACACCGGGACTAGCGATGGGGAGCAGTACTTC.

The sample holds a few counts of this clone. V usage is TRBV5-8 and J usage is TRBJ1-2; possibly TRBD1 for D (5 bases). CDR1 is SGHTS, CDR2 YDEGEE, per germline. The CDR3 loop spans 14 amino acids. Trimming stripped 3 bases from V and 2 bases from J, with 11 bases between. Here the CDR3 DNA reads TGTGCCAGCAGCTCACCGACAGTGAACTATGGCTACACCTTC. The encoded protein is CASSSPTVNYGYTF.

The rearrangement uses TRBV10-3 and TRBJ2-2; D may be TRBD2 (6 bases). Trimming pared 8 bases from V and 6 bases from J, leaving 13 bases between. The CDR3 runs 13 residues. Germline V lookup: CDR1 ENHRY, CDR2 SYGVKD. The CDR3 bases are TGTGCCATCGGGAGACTAGATTCCGGGGAGCTGTTTTTT. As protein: CAIGRLDSGELFF.

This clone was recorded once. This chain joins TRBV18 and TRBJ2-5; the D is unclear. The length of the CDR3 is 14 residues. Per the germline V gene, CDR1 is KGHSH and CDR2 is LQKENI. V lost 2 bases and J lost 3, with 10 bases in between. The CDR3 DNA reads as TGTGCCAGCTCACCAACGGAAGTAAAAGAGACCCAGTACTTC. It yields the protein CASSPTEVKETQYF.

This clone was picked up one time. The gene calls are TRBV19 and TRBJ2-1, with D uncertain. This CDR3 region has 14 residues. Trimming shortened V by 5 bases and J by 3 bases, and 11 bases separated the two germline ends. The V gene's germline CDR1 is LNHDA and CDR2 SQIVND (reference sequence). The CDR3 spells CASSFTSNYNEQFF. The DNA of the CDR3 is TGTGCCAGTAGTTTCACTTCCAACTACAATGAGCAGTTCTTC.

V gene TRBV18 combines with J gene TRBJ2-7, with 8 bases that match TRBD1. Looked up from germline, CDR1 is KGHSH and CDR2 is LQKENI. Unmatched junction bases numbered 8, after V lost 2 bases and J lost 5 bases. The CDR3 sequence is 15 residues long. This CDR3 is CASSPSSTGVDEQYF. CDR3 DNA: TGTGCCAGCTCACCATCCTCGACAGGGGTTGACGAGCAGTACTTC.

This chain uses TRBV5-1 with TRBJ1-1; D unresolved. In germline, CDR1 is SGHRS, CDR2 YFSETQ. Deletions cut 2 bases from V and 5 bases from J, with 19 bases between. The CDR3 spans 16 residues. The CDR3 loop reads CASSFGSSGDRTEAFF. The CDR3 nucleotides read TGCGCCAGCAGCTTCGGGTCTTCAGGCGATCGGACTGAAGCTTTCTTT. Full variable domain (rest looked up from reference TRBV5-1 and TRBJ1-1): KAGVTQTPRYLIKTRGQQVTLSCSPISGHRSVSWYQQTPGQGLQFLFEYFSETQRNKGNFPGRFSGRQFSNSRSEMNVSTLELGDSALYLCASSFGSSGDRTEAFFGQGTRLTVV.

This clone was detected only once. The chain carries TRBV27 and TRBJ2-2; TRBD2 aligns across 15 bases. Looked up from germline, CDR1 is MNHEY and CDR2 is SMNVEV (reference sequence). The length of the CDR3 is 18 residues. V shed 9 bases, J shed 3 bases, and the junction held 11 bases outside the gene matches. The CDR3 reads CASSRVGLAGGYTGELFF. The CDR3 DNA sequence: TGTGCCAGTTCTCGCGTGGGACTAGCGGGAGGATACACCGGGGAGCTGTTTTTT.

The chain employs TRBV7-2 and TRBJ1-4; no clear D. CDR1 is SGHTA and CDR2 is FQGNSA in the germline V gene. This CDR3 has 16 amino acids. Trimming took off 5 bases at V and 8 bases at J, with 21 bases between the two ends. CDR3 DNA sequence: TGTGCCAGCAGCCCTAGGCCAGGTGGGGTTTCCGAAAAACTGTTTTTT. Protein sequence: CASSPRPGGVSEKLFF. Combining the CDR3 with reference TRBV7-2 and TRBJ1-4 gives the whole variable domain GAGVSQSPSNKVTEKGKDVELRCDPISGHTALYWYRQSLGQGLEFLIYFQGNSAPDKSGLPSDRFSAERTGGSVSTLTIQRTQQEDSAVYLCASSPRPGGVSEKLFFGSGTQLSVL.

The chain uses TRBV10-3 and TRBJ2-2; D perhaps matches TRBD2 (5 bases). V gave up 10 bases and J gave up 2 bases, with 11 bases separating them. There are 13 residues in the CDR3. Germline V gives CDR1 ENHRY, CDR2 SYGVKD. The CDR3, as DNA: TGTGCCACGTCCGCGGGCAACACCGGGGAGCTGTTTTTT. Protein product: CATSAGNTGELFF.

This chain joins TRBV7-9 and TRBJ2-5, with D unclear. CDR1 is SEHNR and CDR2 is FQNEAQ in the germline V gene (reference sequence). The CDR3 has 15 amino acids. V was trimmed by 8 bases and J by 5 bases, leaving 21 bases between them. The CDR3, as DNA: TGTGCCAGCGGATACCTATTTACAACTGAGGAGACCCAGTACTTC. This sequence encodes CASGYLFTTEETQYF. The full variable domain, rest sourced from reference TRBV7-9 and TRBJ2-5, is DTGVSQNPRHKITKRGQNVTFRCDPISEHNRLYWYRQTLGQGPEFLTYFQNEAQLEKSRLLSDRFSAERPKGSFSTLEIQRTEQGDSAMYLCASGYLFTTEETQYFGPGTRLLVL.

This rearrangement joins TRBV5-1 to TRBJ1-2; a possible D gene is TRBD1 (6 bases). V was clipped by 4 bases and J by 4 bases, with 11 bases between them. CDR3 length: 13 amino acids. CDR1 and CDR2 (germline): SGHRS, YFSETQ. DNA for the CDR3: TGCGCCAGCAGCCCGGACAGATCCTATGGCTACACCTTC. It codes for CASSPDRSYGYTF.